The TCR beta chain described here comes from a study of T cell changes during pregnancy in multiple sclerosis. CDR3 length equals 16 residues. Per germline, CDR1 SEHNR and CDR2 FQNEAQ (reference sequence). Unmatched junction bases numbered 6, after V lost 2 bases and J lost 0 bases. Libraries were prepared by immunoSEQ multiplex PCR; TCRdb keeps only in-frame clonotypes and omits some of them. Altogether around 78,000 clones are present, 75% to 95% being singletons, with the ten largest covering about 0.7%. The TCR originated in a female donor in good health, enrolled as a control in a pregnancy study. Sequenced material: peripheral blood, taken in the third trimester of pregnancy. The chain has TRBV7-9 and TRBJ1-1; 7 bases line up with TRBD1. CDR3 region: CASSLRAGGMNTEAFF. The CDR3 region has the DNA TGTGCCAGCAGCTTACGGGCAGGGGGTATGAACACTGAAGCTTTCTTT.